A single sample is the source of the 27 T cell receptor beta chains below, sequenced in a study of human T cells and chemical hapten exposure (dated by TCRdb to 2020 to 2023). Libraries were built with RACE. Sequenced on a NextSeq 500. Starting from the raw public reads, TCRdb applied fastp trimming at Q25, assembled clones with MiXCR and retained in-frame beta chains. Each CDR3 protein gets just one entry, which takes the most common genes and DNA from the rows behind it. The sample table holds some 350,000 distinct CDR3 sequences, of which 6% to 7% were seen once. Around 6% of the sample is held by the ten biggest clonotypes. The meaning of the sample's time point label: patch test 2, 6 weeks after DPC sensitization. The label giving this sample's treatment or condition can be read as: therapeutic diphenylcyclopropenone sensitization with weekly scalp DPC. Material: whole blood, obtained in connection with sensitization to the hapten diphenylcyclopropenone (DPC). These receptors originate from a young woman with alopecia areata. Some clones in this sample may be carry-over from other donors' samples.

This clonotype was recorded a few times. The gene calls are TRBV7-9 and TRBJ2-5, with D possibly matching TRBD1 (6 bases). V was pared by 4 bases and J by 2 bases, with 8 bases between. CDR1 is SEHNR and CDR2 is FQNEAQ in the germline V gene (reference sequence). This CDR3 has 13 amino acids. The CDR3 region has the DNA TGTGCCAGCAGCTCGACAGGTCAAGAGACCCAGTACTTC. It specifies CASSSTGQETQYF.

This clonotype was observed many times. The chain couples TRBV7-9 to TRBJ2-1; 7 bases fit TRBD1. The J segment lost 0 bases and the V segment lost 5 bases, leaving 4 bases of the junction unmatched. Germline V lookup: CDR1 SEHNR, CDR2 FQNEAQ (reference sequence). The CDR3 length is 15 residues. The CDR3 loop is CASSPTGASYNEQFF. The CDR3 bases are TGTGCCAGCAGCCCTACAGGGGCCTCCTACAATGAGCAGTTCTTC.

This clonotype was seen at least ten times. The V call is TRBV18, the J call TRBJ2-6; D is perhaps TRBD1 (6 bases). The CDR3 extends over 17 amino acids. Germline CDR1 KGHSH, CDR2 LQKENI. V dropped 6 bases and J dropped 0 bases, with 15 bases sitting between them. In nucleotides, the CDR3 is TGTGCCAGCTCTCCGACAGGTCCAAGCTCTGGGGCCAACGTCCTGACTTTC. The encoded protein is CASSPTGPSSGANVLTF. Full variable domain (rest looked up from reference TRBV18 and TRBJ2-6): NAGVMQNPRHLVRRRGQEARLRCSPMKGHSHVYWYRQLPEEGLKFMVYLQKENIIDESGMPKERFSAEFPKEGPSILRIQQVVRGDSAAYFCASSPTGPSSGANVLTFGAGSRLTVL.

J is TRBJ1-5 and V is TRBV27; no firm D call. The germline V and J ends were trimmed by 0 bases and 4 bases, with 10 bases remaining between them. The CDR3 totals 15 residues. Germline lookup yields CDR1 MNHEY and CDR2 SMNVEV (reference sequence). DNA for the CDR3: TGTGCCAGCAGTTTATCCCCTGGTTATAATCAGCCCCAGCATTTT. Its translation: CASSLSPGYNQPQHF.

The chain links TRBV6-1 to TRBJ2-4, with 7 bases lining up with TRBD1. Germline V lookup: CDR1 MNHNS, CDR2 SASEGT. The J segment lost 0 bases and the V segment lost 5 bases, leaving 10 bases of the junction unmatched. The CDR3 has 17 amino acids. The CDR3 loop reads CASSQDRDLIAKNIQYF. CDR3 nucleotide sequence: TGTGCCAGCAGTCAAGACAGGGATTTAATAGCCAAAAACATTCAGTACTTC.

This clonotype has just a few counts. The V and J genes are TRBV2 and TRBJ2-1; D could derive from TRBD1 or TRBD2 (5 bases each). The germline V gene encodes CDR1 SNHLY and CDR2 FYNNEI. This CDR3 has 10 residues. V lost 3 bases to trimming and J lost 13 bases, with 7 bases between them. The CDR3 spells CASSEGTQFF. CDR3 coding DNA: TGTGCCAGCAGTGAGGGGACCCAGTTCTTC. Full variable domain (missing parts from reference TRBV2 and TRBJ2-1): EPEVTQTPSHQVTQMGQEVILRCVPISNHLYFYWYRQILGQKVEFLVSFYNNEISEKSEIFDDQFSVERPDGSNFTLKIRSTKLEDSAMYFCASSEGTQFFGPGTRLTVL.

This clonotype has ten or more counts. CDR3 amino acids: CASSDREKLFF. As DNA, the CDR3 is TGTGCCAGCAGCGACAGGGAAAAACTGTTTTTT. The chain combines TRBV12-3 or TRBV12-4 with TRBJ1-4; a weak D match, TRBD1 (6 bases). Trimming shortened V by 6 bases and J by 8 bases, and 7 bases separated the two germline ends. CDR3 size: 11 residues.

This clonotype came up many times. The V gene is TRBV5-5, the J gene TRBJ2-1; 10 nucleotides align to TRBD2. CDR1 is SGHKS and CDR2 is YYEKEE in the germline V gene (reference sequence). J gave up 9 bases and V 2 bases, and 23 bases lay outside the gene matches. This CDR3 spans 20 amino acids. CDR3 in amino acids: CASSFWLAGVPSPQLREQFF. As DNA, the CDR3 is TGTGCCAGCAGCTTCTGGCTAGCGGGGGTACCTTCACCCCAACTCCGTGAGCAGTTCTTC.

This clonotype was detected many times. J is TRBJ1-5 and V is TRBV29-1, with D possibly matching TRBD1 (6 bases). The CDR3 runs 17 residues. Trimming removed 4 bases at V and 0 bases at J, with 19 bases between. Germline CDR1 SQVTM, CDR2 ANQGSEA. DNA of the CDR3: TGCAGCGTTGCGGGCTGGGGGGCCGAGACTAGCAATCAGCCCCAGCATTTT. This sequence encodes CSVAGWGAETSNQPQHF. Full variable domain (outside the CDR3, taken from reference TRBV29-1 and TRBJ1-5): SAVISQKPSRDICQRGTSLTIQCQVDSQVTMMFWYRQQPGQSLTLIATANQGSEATYESGFVIDKFPISRPNLTFSTLTVSNMSPEDSSIYLCSVAGWGAETSNQPQHFGDGTRLSIL.

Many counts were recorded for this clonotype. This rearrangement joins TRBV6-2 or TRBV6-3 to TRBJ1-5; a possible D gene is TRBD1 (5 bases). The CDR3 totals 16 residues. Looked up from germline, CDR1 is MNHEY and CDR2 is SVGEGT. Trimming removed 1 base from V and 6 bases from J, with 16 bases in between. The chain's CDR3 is CASSYFPGKIGQPQHF. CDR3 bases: TGTGCCAGCAGTTACTTCCCAGGGAAGATCGGTCAGCCCCAGCATTTT.

CDR3 in DNA: TGTGCCAGCAGCATAATCTCCGGAGTAGATACGCAGTATTTT. Its protein is CASSIISGVDTQYF. The V gene is TRBV5-5, the J gene TRBJ2-3; D not certain. The CDR3 length is 14 residues. Looked up from germline, CDR1 is SGHKS and CDR2 is YYEKEE (reference sequence). The V end lost 4 bases, the J end lost 5 bases, and 14 bases lay between the germline ends. The full variable domain, in which reference TRBV5-5 and TRBJ2-3 provide the parts outside the CDR3, is DAGVTQSPTHLIKTRGQQVTLRCSPISGHKSVSWYQQVLGQGPQFIFQYYEKEERGRGNFPDRFSARQFPNYSSELNVNALLLGDSALYLCASSIISGVDTQYFGPGTRLTVL.

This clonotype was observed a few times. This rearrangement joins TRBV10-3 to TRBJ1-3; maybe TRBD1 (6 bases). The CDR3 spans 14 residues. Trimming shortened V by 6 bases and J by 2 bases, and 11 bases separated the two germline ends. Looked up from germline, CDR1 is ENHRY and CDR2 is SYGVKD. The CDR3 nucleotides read TGTGCCATCAGACAGGGCTCCGCTGGAAACACCATATATTTT. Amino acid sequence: CAIRQGSAGNTIYF.

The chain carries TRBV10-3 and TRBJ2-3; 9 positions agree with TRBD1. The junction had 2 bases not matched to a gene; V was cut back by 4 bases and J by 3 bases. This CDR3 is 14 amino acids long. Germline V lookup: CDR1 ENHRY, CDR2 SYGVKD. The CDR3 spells CAISVGTGTDTQYF. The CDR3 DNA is TGTGCCATCAGTGTAGGGACAGGGACAGATACGCAGTATTTT.

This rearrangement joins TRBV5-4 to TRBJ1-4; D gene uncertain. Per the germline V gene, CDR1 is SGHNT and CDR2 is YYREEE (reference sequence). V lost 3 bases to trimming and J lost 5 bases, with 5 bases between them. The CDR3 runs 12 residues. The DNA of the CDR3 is TGTGCCAGCAGCTCCGAGAATGAAAAACTGTTTTTT. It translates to CASSSENEKLFF. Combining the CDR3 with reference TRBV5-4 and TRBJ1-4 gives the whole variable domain ETGVTQSPTHLIKTRGQQVTLRCSSQSGHNTVSWYQQALGQGPQFIFQYYREEENGRGNFPPRFSGLQFPNYSSELNVNALELDDSALYLCASSSENEKLFFGSGTQLSVL.

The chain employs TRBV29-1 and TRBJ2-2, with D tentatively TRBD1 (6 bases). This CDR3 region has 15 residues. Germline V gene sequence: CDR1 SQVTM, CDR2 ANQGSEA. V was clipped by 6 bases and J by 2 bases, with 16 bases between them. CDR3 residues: CSVARAGVNTGELFF. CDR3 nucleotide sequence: TGCAGCGTCGCCCGGGCAGGGGTCAACACCGGGGAGCTGTTTTTT.

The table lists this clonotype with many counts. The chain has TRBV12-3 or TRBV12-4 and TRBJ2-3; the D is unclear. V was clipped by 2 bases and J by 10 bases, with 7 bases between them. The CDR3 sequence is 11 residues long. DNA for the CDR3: TGTGCCAGCAGTTTACTTCAGGCGCAGTATTTT. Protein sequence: CASSLLQAQYF.

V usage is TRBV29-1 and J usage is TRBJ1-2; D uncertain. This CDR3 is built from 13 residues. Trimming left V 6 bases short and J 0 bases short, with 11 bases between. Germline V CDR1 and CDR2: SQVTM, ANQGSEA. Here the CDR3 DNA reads TGCAGCGTCACAGTGACTTCTAACTATGGCTACACCTTC. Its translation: CSVTVTSNYGYTF.

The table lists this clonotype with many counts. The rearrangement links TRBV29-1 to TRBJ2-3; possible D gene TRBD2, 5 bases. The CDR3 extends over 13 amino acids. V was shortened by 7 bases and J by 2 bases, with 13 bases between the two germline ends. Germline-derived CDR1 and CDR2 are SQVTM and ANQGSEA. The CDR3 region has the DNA TGCAGCGCCGAGGGCAGTTTCACAGATACGCAGTATTTT. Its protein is CSAEGSFTDTQYF.

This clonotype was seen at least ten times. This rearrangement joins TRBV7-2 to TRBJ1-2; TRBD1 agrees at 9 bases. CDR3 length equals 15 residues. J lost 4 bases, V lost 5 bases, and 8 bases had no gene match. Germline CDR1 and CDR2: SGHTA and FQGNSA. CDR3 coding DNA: TGTGCCAGCAGCCCCACCGGGACAGGGACCTATGGCTACACCTTC. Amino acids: CASSPTGTGTYGYTF.

CDR3 in amino acids: CASSQEWGNSNQPQHF. The CDR3 DNA reads TGTGCCAGCAGCCAAGAGTGGGGAAATAGCAATCAGCCCCAGCATTTT. The chain is built from TRBV3-1 and TRBJ1-5; no reliable D call. The CDR3 consists of 16 residues. Between the trimmed V and J ends, which lost 0 bases and 0 bases, there was a span of 9 bases. Germline CDR1 is LGHDT and CDR2 is YNNKEL (reference sequence).

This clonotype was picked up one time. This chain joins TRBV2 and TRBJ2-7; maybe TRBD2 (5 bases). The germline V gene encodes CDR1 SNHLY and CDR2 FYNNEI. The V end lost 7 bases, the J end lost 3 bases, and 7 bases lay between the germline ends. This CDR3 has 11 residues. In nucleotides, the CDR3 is TGTGCCAGCAACCGGGGCTACGAGCAGTACTTC. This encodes CASNRGYEQYF.

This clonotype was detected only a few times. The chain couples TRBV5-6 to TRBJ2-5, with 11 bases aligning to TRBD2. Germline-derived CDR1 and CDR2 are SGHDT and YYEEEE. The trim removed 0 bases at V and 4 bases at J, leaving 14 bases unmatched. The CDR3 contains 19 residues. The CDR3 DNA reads TGTGCCAGCAGCTTGGCCGCGGCTAGCGGGGGGCCCCCGACAGAGACCCAGTACTTC. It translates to CASSLAAASGGPPTETQYF.

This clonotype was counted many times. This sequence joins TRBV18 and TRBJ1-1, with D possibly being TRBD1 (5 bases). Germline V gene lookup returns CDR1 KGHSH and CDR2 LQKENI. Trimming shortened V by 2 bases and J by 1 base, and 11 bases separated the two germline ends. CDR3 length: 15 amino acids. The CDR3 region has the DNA TGTGCCAGCTCACCAGGGGCAGCCGGGAACACTGAAGCTTTCTTT. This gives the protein CASSPGAAGNTEAFF.

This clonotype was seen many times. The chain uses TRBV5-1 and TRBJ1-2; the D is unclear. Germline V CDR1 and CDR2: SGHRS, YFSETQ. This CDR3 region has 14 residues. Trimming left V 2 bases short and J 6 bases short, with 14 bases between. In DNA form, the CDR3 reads TGCGCCAGCAGCTTCCGTCTCCCCGGAGATGGCTACACCTTC. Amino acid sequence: CASSFRLPGDGYTF.

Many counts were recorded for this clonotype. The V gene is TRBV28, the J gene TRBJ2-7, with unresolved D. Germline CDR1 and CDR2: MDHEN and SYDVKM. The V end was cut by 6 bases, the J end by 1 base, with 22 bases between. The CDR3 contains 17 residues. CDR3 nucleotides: TGTGCCAGCAGCTTTTCTATGAATGAGGCGGCTTCCTACGAGCAGTACTTC. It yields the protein CASSFSMNEAASYEQYF.

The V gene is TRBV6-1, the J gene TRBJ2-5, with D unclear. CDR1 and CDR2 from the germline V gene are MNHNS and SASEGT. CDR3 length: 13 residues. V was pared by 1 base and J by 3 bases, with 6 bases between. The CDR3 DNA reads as TGTGCCAGCAGTGAAGTCGTCGAAGAGACCCAGTACTTC. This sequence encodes CASSEVVEETQYF.

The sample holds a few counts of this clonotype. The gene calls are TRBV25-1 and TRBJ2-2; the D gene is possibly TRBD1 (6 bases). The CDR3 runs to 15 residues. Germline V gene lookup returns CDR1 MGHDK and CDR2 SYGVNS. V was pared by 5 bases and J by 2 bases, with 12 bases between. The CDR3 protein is CASSPRDKNTGELFF. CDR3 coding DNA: TGTGCCAGCAGTCCTCGGGACAAAAACACCGGGGAGCTGTTTTTT.